The 18 T cell receptor beta chains given below trace back to one sample, sequenced in a study of T cells after somatic rescue of genetic block. Method: immunoSEQ multiplex PCR; TCRdb's copy keeps in-frame clones and lacks some. The table records 13,000 or so clones, 65% to 85% of them present only once. The sample was peripheral blood mononuclear cells (PBMCs). The receptors originated from a boy under 18.

CDR3 coding DNA: TGTGCCAGCTCACTTCAGGGCAGAGAAGAGACCCAGTACTTC. This gives the protein CASSLQGREETQYF. The chain employs TRBV18 and TRBJ2-5, with D perhaps matching TRBD1 (5 bases). There are 14 residues in the CDR3. From germline, CDR1 is KGHSH and CDR2 LQKENI. With 4 bases removed from V and 3 bases from J, the gap between germline ends came to 12 bases.

This chain uses TRBV6-5 with TRBJ1-6; 11 nucleotides line up with TRBD1. V lost 0 bases to trimming and J lost 8 bases; unmatched junction nucleotides: 3. The CDR3 extends over 16 amino acids. Germline V lookup: CDR1 MNHEY, CDR2 SVGAGI. In DNA form, the CDR3 reads TGTGCCAGCAGTTACTCTCGGACAGGGGGCGATTCACCCCTCCACTTT. This encodes CASSYSRTGGDSPLHF.

This chain joins TRBV6-1 and TRBJ1-4, with unresolved D. The CDR3 length is 15 residues. The germline gives CDR1 MNHNS, CDR2 SASEGT. V dropped 10 bases and J dropped 1 base, with 16 bases sitting between them. CDR3 bases: TGTGCCACCCGGACGGCGCTGGGAACTAATGAAAAACTGTTTTTT. This gives the protein CATRTALGTNEKLFF.

This chain connects TRBV7-9 to TRBJ1-2; tentative D call: TRBD1 (5 bases). Germline assignment: CDR1 SEHNR and CDR2 FQNEAQ (reference sequence). The CDR3 loop spans 12 amino acids. V was clipped by 1 base and J by 9 bases, with 9 bases between them. CDR3 sequence reads: CASSLVGESYTF. Written as DNA, the CDR3 is TGTGCCAGCAGCTTAGTAGGGGAAAGCTACACCTTC. Full variable domain (missing parts from reference TRBV7-9 and TRBJ1-2): DTGVSQNPRHKITKRGQNVTFRCDPISEHNRLYWYRQTLGQGPEFLTYFQNEAQLEKSRLLSDRFSAERPKGSFSTLEIQRTEQGDSAMYLCASSLVGESYTFGSGTRLTVV.

CDR3 coding DNA: TGTGCCAGCGGTTGGACTAGCGAACACGAGCAGTACTTC. It codes for CASGWTSEHEQYF. The rearrangement joins TRBV28 to TRBJ2-7; 9 bases agree with TRBD2. With 8 bases clipped from V and 5 bases from J, the junction kept 7 bases outside the gene matches. CDR1 and CDR2 from the germline V gene are MDHEN and SYDVKM. CDR3 length: 13 amino acids.

The chain links TRBV28 to TRBJ1-5; D call uncertain. V was pared by 3 bases and J by 5 bases, with 5 bases between. The CDR3 length is 12 residues. Germline V gives CDR1 MDHEN, CDR2 SYDVKM. The CDR3 here is CASSLVYQPQHF. Written as DNA, the CDR3 is TGTGCCAGCAGTTTGGTTTATCAGCCCCAGCATTTT.

The CDR3 protein is CASSQAQGYEQYF. CDR3 bases: TGTGCCAGCTCACAAGCACAGGGCTACGAGCAGTACTTC. This chain uses TRBV18 with TRBJ2-7, with D tentatively TRBD1 (6 bases). Trimming stripped 4 bases from V and 3 bases from J, with 10 bases between. This CDR3 has 13 amino acids. Germline V gene data show CDR1 as KGHSH and CDR2 as LQKENI.

The V gene is TRBV18, the J gene TRBJ1-4; 8 bases fit TRBD1. Germline CDR1 and CDR2: KGHSH and LQKENI. This CDR3 spans 15 amino acids. J was trimmed by 8 bases and V by 1 base; bases with no gene match: 6. CDR3 nucleotides: TGTGCCAGCTCACCACAGACAGGGGTGTACGAAAAACTGTTTTTT. It specifies CASSPQTGVYEKLFF.

The chain couples TRBV9 to TRBJ2-3, with D possibly matching TRBD1 (5 bases). There are 14 residues in the CDR3. Germline CDR1 SGDLS, CDR2 YYNGEE. The V end was cut by 0 bases, the J end by 9 bases, with 14 bases between. CDR3 in DNA: TGTGCCAGCAGCGTAGATCCAGGGCCTGGCACGCAGTATTTT. Translated: CASSVDPGPGTQYF.

This clone has just a few counts. In nucleotides, the CDR3 is TGTGCCAGCTCACCAAACCCGAACACTGAAGCTTTCTTT. This translates into CASSPNPNTEAFF. V gene TRBV18 combines with J gene TRBJ1-1; no clear D gene. CDR3 length: 13 residues. From germline, CDR1 is KGHSH and CDR2 LQKENI. V lost 2 bases and J 1 base, leaving 5 bases between the germline ends.

This clone has a single count. The J gene is TRBJ2-5, the V gene TRBV18; TRBD1 is a possible D gene (5 bases). Trimming left V 5 bases short and J 3 bases short, with 10 bases between. Germline lookup yields CDR1 KGHSH and CDR2 LQKENI. The CDR3 is 13 amino acids. The CDR3 sequence is CASSTRAEETQYF. The CDR3 DNA reads as TGTGCCAGCTCAACCAGGGCAGAAGAGACCCAGTACTTC.

The gene calls are TRBV14 and TRBJ2-7; tentative D call: TRBD1 (5 bases). V was clipped by 1 base and J by 3 bases, with 16 bases between them. This CDR3 is 16 amino acids long. Germline V gene sequence: CDR1 SGHDN, CDR2 FVKESK. CDR3 sequence reads: CASSQGPGMLGYEQYF. The DNA for the CDR3 is TGTGCCAGCAGCCAAGGTCCAGGGATGTTGGGCTACGAGCAGTACTTC.

Here the CDR3 DNA reads TGTGCCATCAGTGGGGCCAACGTCCTGACTTTC. It codes for CAISGANVLTF. The chain links TRBV10-3 to TRBJ2-6; D unresolved. V was cut by 4 bases and J by 5 bases, with 0 bases left in between. Germline V gene sequence: CDR1 ENHRY, CDR2 SYGVKD. This CDR3 comprises 11 residues.

Here the CDR3 DNA reads TGTGCCAGCAGTTACAGGTCAGGGGCCAACGTCCTGACTTTC. Protein product: CASSYRSGANVLTF. The genes are TRBV6-6 and TRBJ2-6; D call uncertain. Germline V gives CDR1 MNHNY, CDR2 SVGAGI (reference sequence). The CDR3 is made up of 14 amino acids. Trimming removed 2 bases from V and 4 bases from J, with 6 bases in between.

V and J are TRBV5-1 and TRBJ1-4; a possible D gene is TRBD1 (5 bases). Germline CDR1 and CDR2: SGHRS and YFSETQ. This CDR3 is 14 amino acids long. V was shortened by 4 bases and J by 3 bases, with 10 bases between the two germline ends. The CDR3 nucleotides are TGCGCCAGCAGCCCCCAGGGTGCTAATGAAAAACTGTTTTTT. Protein product: CASSPQGANEKLFF.

The J gene is TRBJ2-5, the V gene TRBV19; D remains unclear. This CDR3 has 15 residues. Trimming pared 1 base from V and 1 base from J, leaving 10 bases between. Looked up from germline, CDR1 is LNHDA and CDR2 is SQIVND (reference sequence). The CDR3 region has the DNA TGTGCCAGTAGTATAGCCTTGGTTGGCCAAGAGACCCAGTACTTC. The encoded protein is CASSIALVGQETQYF.

The CDR3 DNA is TGCAGCTTTCGGACAGGGGAGAACACTGAAGCTTTCTTT. It yields the protein CSFRTGENTEAFF. V is TRBV29-1 and J is TRBJ1-1; 9 bases align to TRBD1. Germline lookup yields CDR1 SQVTM and CDR2 ANQGSEA. The V segment lost 8 bases and the J segment 1 base; nucleotides outside the gene matches: 5. This CDR3 contains 13 residues.

This clone was picked up a small number of times. The chain joins TRBV5-1 to TRBJ2-7; unclear D gene. The CDR3 runs to 14 residues. Germline CDR1 reads SGHRS; CDR2 reads YFSETQ. With 0 bases removed from V and 5 bases from J, the gap between germline ends came to 12 bases. CDR3 coding DNA: TGCGCCAGCAGCTTGGGAGCTAGTCGCCACGAGCAGTACTTC. Encoded protein: CASSLGASRHEQYF.